The T cell receptor beta chain under discussion was sequenced for a study of shared clonotypes between healthy human individuals. Germline V gives CDR1 MNHEY, CDR2 SVGAGI. CDR3 length: 14 amino acids. V was trimmed by 0 bases and J by 9 bases, leaving 9 bases between them. When replicate PCRs were run on sorted subsets, they used 200 ng DNA, some 30,000 T cell genomes. Only in-frame clones appear in the TCRdb table, and some are missing; sequencing was by immunoSEQ multiplex PCR. The sample yields a few million clones, about 94% seen once. Notes on this clone: Its specificity is unknown.

Naive CD8 cells comprised CD45RO-negative, CCR7-positively selected cells, excluding terminally differentiated effector memory CD45RA+ cells. Study-level results: Naive CD4 clonotype sharing across a handful of donors was around 5%. Generation probabilities of non-shared clonotypes were lower (relative to those shared by all four donors).

The chain uses TRBV6-5 and TRBJ1-6, with D hard to call. The sequenced sample consisted of naive CD8+ T cells from PBMCs. This TCR was recovered from a man between 18 and 29 years old in good health. Some clones in this sample may be carry-over from other donors' samples. The CDR3 protein is CASSYSNGASPLHF. The CDR3 DNA sequence: TGTGCCAGCAGTTACTCGAACGGAGCTTCACCCCTCCACTTT.